This T cell receptor (beta chain) stems from a study of T-cell memory formation after mild COVID-19. Findings of the study overall: Contracting clones localized mainly to CM and EM when CD4+ and mainly to EMRA when CD8+.

Constant-segment-primed 5'RACE gave TCR alpha and TCR beta cDNA libraries with sample barcodes and UMIs. TCRdb re-called the 5' RACE reads with MiXCR, one entry per CDR3 protein. The sample shows 250,000 to 300,000 distinct CDR3 sequences, around 15% of them seen only once. This clonotype turned up a few times. Its specificity is not known. The sequence was collected from a man younger than 30 who had mild COVID-19 (a few samples of this study predate the infection). Cell type and time point are not known. Sequencing used PBMCs or a T cell subset sorted from them (not recorded which).

The CDR3 DNA reads TGCAGCGTTGGAACCCCTAGCGGCTCTAGCACAGATACGCAGTATTTT. Protein sequence: CSVGTPSGSSTDTQYF. The rearrangement uses TRBV29-1 and TRBJ2-3; 7 nucleotides match TRBD2. The CDR3 sequence is 16 residues long. Germline V gene data show CDR1 as SQVTM and CDR2 as ANQGSEA. The V gene end was trimmed by 4 bases and the J gene end by 0 bases; junction bases not matched to a gene: 10.